These 27 T cell receptor beta chains came from one sample sequenced in a study of T cell responses to AZD1222 COVID-19 vaccine (dated by TCRdb to about 2021). Library preparation used the immunoSEQ multiplex PCR assay. TCRdb mirrors the immuneACCESS table, restricted to in-frame sequences. Some clones are absent from its copies; in checked studies, under half trace to an unresolved V gene, and the reason for the others is unknown. Across this sample there are 150,000 to 200,000 clones, with 90% to 95% seen only once. Nearly 3.5% of the sample goes to the ten largest clones. Per the publication, the time point label means: about 28 days (+/-7) after the second vaccine dose. Here the sequenced sample was peripheral blood, taken 28 days after the second AZD1222 dose. These receptors were obtained from an adult who received the AZD1222 COVID-19 vaccine.

The chain uses TRBV28 and TRBJ2-3, with D perhaps matching TRBD1 or TRBD2 (6 bases each). Germline CDR1 and CDR2: MDHEN and SYDVKM. Trimming cost V 5 bases and J 4 bases, with 22 bases left between them. The CDR3 has 17 amino acids. Here the CDR3 DNA reads TGTGCCAGCAGTCCCACCCGCCGGGGGCGCTCCTCAGATACGCAGTATTTT. Translated, it gives CASSPTRRGRSSDTQYF.

The chain has TRBV7-6 and TRBJ1-2, with 10 nucleotides matching TRBD1. After removal of 1 base from V and 7 bases from J, the junction contained 9 bases not matched to a gene. The germline V gene encodes CDR1 SGHVS and CDR2 FNYEAQ. The CDR3 consists of 16 residues. The CDR3, as DNA: TGTGCCAGCAGCTTAGAGGCGGGACAGGGGAGCGGTGGCTACACCTTC. Encoded protein: CASSLEAGQGSGGYTF.

V usage is TRBV28 and J usage is TRBJ2-7; D gene ambiguous. Germline lookup yields CDR1 MDHEN and CDR2 SYDVKM. Trimming shortened V by 6 bases and J by 4 bases, and 7 bases separated the two germline ends. The CDR3 is 11 amino acids. CDR3 nucleotides: TGTGCCAGCAGCCTTAAGTACGAGCAGTACTTC. Residues: CASSLKYEQYF.

The chain is built from TRBV25-1 and TRBJ1-2; D call uncertain. With 6 bases removed from V and 5 bases from J, the gap between germline ends came to 10 bases. The CDR3 spans 12 residues. The germline gives CDR1 MGHDK, CDR2 SYGVNS. The CDR3 is CASSASGYGYTF. The CDR3 nucleotides are TGTGCCAGCAGCGCCTCGGGTTATGGCTACACCTTC.

The V gene is TRBV15, the J gene TRBJ1-2; tentative D call: TRBD1 (6 bases). Germline V lookup: CDR1 LNHNV, CDR2 YYDKDF (reference sequence). The CDR3 contains 15 residues. Trimming removed 1 base from V and 4 bases from J, with 13 bases in between. The CDR3 DNA follows: TGTGCCACCAGCAGAGTAAGGGGGGGCCCCTATGGCTACACCTTC. Residues: CATSRVRGGPYGYTF.

This chain links TRBV7-9 with TRBJ2-7; D is unclear. The CDR3 extends over 12 amino acids. Germline lookup yields CDR1 SEHNR and CDR2 FQNEAQ (reference sequence). The V and J ends lost 2 bases and 7 bases respectively, with 9 bases between them. The CDR3 nucleotides read TGTGCCAGCAGCTTACCAGCGCGAGAGCAGTACTTC. This encodes CASSLPAREQYF. The full variable domain, completed using reference TRBV7-9 and TRBJ2-7, is DTGVSQNPRHKITKRGQNVTFRCDPISEHNRLYWYRQTLGQGPEFLTYFQNEAQLEKSRLLSDRFSAERPKGSFSTLEIQRTEQGDSAMYLCASSLPAREQYFGPGTRLTVT.

V and J are TRBV19 and TRBJ1-5; D is possibly TRBD1 (5 bases). Trimming took off 10 bases at V and 7 bases at J, with 20 bases between the two ends. Germline lookup yields CDR1 LNHDA and CDR2 SQIVND (reference sequence). The CDR3 runs 14 residues. CDR3 DNA: TGTGCCACCATGGACACCACGGGGAGGCAGCCCCAGCATTTT. The encoded protein is CATMDTTGRQPQHF.

This clone showed up just a few times. V is TRBV28 and J is TRBJ2-7; 7 nucleotides match TRBD2. V trimming: 2 bases; J trimming: 4 bases; junction bases outside the gene matches: 5. Germline V lookup: CDR1 MDHEN, CDR2 SYDVKM. The CDR3 loop spans 14 amino acids. For the CDR3, the DNA is TGTGCCAGCAGTTTAGGCGGGAGTAGGTACGAGCAGTACTTC. The encoded protein is CASSLGGSRYEQYF.

This clone has a handful of counts. J is TRBJ2-7 and V is TRBV18, with 11 bases identical to TRBD2. Trimming removed 3 bases from V and 3 bases from J; junction bases left unmatched: 10. The germline V gene has CDR1 KGHSH and CDR2 LQKENI. CDR3 length: 17 residues. CDR3 sequence: CASSPGLAGLPDYEQYF. CDR3 nucleotides: TGTGCCAGCTCACCCGGACTAGCGGGTCTCCCGGACTACGAGCAGTACTTC.

Turning to this clone: An end of the junction does not agree with germline; a read error may underlie this. The chain recombines TRBV2 with TRBJ1-1; no reliable D call. Germline V lookup: CDR1 SNHLY, CDR2 FYNNEI. This CDR3 is 8 amino acids long. The DNA of the CDR3 is TGTGCCAGCAGGGAAGCTTTCTTT. Translated: CASREAFF.

This chain connects TRBV11-3 to TRBJ2-1; weak D call: TRBD2 (5 bases). This CDR3 has 17 residues. V was clipped by 4 bases and J by 1 base, with 17 bases between them. Germline V gene sequence: CDR1 SGHNT, CDR2 YENEEA. CDR3 region: CASSSREGIGSYNEQFF. CDR3 DNA sequence: TGTGCCAGCAGCTCCCGAGAGGGTATCGGGTCCTACAATGAGCAGTTCTTC.

The chain uses TRBV24-1 and TRBJ2-1; weak D call: TRBD1 (7 bases). V was shortened by 10 bases and J by 2 bases, with 17 bases between the two germline ends. CDR3 size: 15 residues. CDR1 and CDR2 from the germline V gene are KGHDR and SFDVKD. DNA for the CDR3: TGTGCCACGAGCTCCCGCAGGGGGGCCTACAATGAGCAGTTCTTC. It codes for CATSSRRGAYNEQFF.

The chain employs TRBV6-4 and TRBJ2-1; the D is unclear. Per the germline V gene, CDR1 is MRHNA and CDR2 is SNTAGT. The length of the CDR3 is 16 residues. The V gene lost 3 bases and the J gene lost 2 bases, with 14 bases spanning the gap. The CDR3 spells CASSEQTLAPYNEQFF. CDR3 nucleotide sequence: TGTGCCAGCAGTGAACAAACCTTAGCCCCCTACAATGAGCAGTTCTTC.

V and J are TRBV29-1 and TRBJ2-7; D may be TRBD2 (6 bases). Germline V lookup: CDR1 SQVTM, CDR2 ANQGSEA. Trimming removed 4 bases from V and 3 bases from J, with 13 bases in between. The CDR3 spans 13 residues. The CDR3 DNA reads TGCAGCGTTGGGGGAGGCACAAACTACGAGCAGTACTTC. This sequence encodes CSVGGGTNYEQYF.

This chain joins TRBV6-4 and TRBJ1-6, with TRBD1 identical over 7 bases. The germline V gene encodes CDR1 MRHNA and CDR2 SNTAGT. This CDR3 has 16 amino acids. Trimming at V came to 7 bases and at J to 0 bases, leaving 6 bases not matched to a gene. The CDR3 region is CASTRTGDSYNSPLHF. The DNA for the CDR3 is TGTGCCAGCACCCGGACAGGCGACTCCTATAATTCACCCCTCCACTTT.

On this clone: The junction differs from germline at one of its ends, possibly a read error. Other DNA sequences in the sample encode the same CDR3. The CDR3 DNA sequence: TGTGCCAGCAGCCAAGGGAGGGGCCCCTACGAGCAGTACTTT. It yields the protein CASSQGRGPYEQYF. The V and J genes are TRBV7-9 and TRBJ2-7; 7 bases agree with TRBD2. CDR3 length: 14 residues. Germline values: CDR1 SEHNR, CDR2 FQNEAQ (reference sequence).

In this sample, this clone turned up once. The chain is built from TRBV10-3 and TRBJ2-7; 8 bases are shared with TRBD2. The germline gives CDR1 ENHRY, CDR2 SYGVKD. This CDR3 has 13 residues. The V gene end was trimmed by 10 bases and the J gene end by 2 bases; junction bases not matched to a gene: 7. The CDR3 protein is CATLSGTAYEQYF. CDR3 nucleotides: TGTGCCACCCTTAGCGGGACCGCCTACGAGCAGTACTTC.

This clone has more than one count but fewer than ten. The V call is TRBV5-1, the J call TRBJ2-1; TRBD2 is a possible D gene (6 bases). The germline gives CDR1 SGHRS, CDR2 YFSETQ. Trimming pared 6 bases from V and 4 bases from J, leaving 11 bases between. The CDR3 covers 13 residues. The CDR3 region is CASNRDSYNEQFF. The DNA for the CDR3 is TGCGCCAGCAACCGGGACTCTTACAATGAGCAGTTCTTC.

The chain is built from TRBV19 and TRBJ2-3; tentative D call: TRBD2 (5 bases). Germline V CDR1 and CDR2: LNHDA, SQIVND (reference sequence). This CDR3 contains 16 residues. Trimming stripped 2 bases from V and 2 bases from J, with 14 bases between. CDR3 sequence reads: CASSIPGETVTDTQYF. The CDR3 coding sequence is TGTGCCAGTAGTATACCCGGGGAAACAGTCACAGATACGCAGTATTTT.

The rearrangement uses TRBV5-8 and TRBJ1-2; a possible D gene is TRBD1 (6 bases). This CDR3 is 16 amino acids long. Trimming left V 4 bases short and J 3 bases short, with 19 bases between. The V gene's germline CDR1 is SGHTS and CDR2 YDEGEE. CDR3 sequence: CASSPIPVGGHYGYTF. DNA for the CDR3: TGTGCCAGCAGCCCGATCCCCGTGGGGGGCCACTATGGCTACACCTTC.

This clone was observed a single time. As DNA, the CDR3 is TGCGCCAGCAGCCCGACCGCAGGGCGGGTCACAGATACGCAGTATTTT. Encoded protein: CASSPTAGRVTDTQYF. V usage is TRBV5-1 and J usage is TRBJ2-3; D tentatively reads TRBD1 or TRBD2 (5 bases each). The CDR3 totals 16 residues. With 4 bases removed from V and 2 bases from J, the gap between germline ends came to 17 bases. The germline gives CDR1 SGHRS, CDR2 YFSETQ.

The V gene is TRBV20-1, the J gene TRBJ1-3; 7 bases fit TRBD1. V was pared by 3 bases and J by 7 bases, with 6 bases of the junction left unmatched. CDR1 is DFQATT, CDR2 SNEGSKA, per germline (reference sequence). The CDR3 sequence is 13 residues long. Here the CDR3 reads CSASSSGGNTIYF. The DNA for the CDR3 is TGCAGTGCTAGTTCTTCAGGGGGGAACACCATATATTTT.

The V and J genes are TRBV19 and TRBJ2-1, with 12 bases aligning to TRBD2. The germline gives CDR1 LNHDA, CDR2 SQIVND (reference sequence). The CDR3 sequence is 15 residues long. Trimming took 5 bases from V and 8 from J; bases not matched to a gene: 7. The CDR3 region is CASSVTSGSSHEQFF. CDR3 DNA: TGTGCCAGTAGTGTGACTAGCGGGAGTTCTCATGAGCAGTTCTTC.

The chain employs TRBV5-1 and TRBJ1-3; D perhaps matches TRBD1 (5 bases). Germline lookup yields CDR1 SGHRS and CDR2 YFSETQ. Trimming removed 0 bases at V and 11 bases at J, with 12 bases between. The CDR3 sequence is 13 residues long. CDR3 region: CASSLGGQTAIYF. The CDR3, as DNA: TGCGCCAGCAGCTTGGGAGGACAAACGGCCATATATTTT. The full variable domain, in which reference TRBV5-1 and TRBJ1-3 provide the parts outside the CDR3, is KAGVTQTPRYLIKTRGQQVTLSCSPISGHRSVSWYQQTPGQGLQFLFEYFSETQRNKGNFPGRFSGRQFSNSRSEMNVSTLELGDSALYLCASSLGGQTAIYFGEGSWLTVV.

In this sample, this clone turned up once. The chain links TRBV27 to TRBJ2-1; the D gene could be TRBD1 or TRBD2 (5 bases each). There are 15 residues in the CDR3. CDR1 and CDR2 (germline): MNHEY, SMNVEV (reference sequence). The ends were cut back, 5 bases at V and 6 bases at J, with 17 bases in the middle. The CDR3 DNA is TGTGCCAGCAGTGTGAGAGGGGACGGGCCCAATGAGCAGTTCTTC. The encoded protein is CASSVRGDGPNEQFF.

The chain recombines TRBV27 with TRBJ1-6; D is unclear. Germline V gene data show CDR1 as MNHEY and CDR2 as SMNVEV (reference sequence). This CDR3 contains 13 residues. V lost 4 bases and J 10 bases, leaving 11 bases between the germline ends. CDR3 in amino acids: CASSSWGGSPLHF. The DNA for the CDR3 is TGTGCCAGCAGTTCGTGGGGAGGCTCACCCCTCCACTTT.

This sequence joins TRBV4-2 and TRBJ1-5, with D possibly being TRBD1 (6 bases). V shed 0 bases and J shed 4 bases, with 10 bases lying between them. The CDR3 has 15 amino acids. Per germline, CDR1 LGHNA and CDR2 YNFKEQ. CDR3 sequence: CASSQEKGQNQPQHF. CDR3 bases: TGTGCCAGCAGCCAAGAAAAGGGACAAAATCAGCCCCAGCATTTT.